This T cell receptor beta chain was observed in a study of control samples from healthy donors and cancer patients. Germline lookup yields CDR1 MNHEY and CDR2 SMNVEV (reference sequence). Trimming removed 4 bases from V and 7 bases from J; junction bases left unmatched: 3. This CDR3 comprises 13 residues. Sequenced by immunoSEQ multiplex PCR; TCRdb stores in-frame clones only, minus some. Of approximately 70,000 clones listed, about 89% are singletons. The sequence came from a woman in her 50s with head and neck cancer. Sequenced sample: PBMCs. The J gene is TRBJ1-2, the V gene TRBV27, with TRBD1 matching over 10 bases. Written as DNA, the CDR3 is TGTGCCAGCAGTTCGACAGGGGGCCGTGGCTACACCTTC. Translation: CASSSTGGRGYTF.